This T cell receptor beta chain originates from a study of vaccination and CD4 T cells after COVID-19. Study-level background: Either the Pfizer-BioNTech BNT162b2 or Moderna mRNA-1273 vaccine was given as two doses.

The CDR3 runs to 17 residues. The germline V gene encodes CDR1 SGHVS and CDR2 FQNEAQ. J lost 0 bases, V lost 5 bases, and 10 bases had no gene match. The Oncomine TCR Beta short-read assay was applied to DNA of cultured CD4+ T cells. The source of extracted genomic DNA was cultured CD4+ T cells. MiXCR, applied by TCRdb to the PCR reads, yields one record per CDR3 protein. The table records 6,000 to 7,000 distinct CDR3 sequences, around 33% of them present only once. The treatment here: approximately nine-day PBMC culture with coronavirus spike peptide pools or control peptides (ViraFEST assay). During the years 2011-2018, before the COVID-19 pandemic, the unexposed donor's CD4+ T cells were collected. TCRs were sequenced by ViraFEST after antigen-specific T cells had been expanded with peptide pools. Notes on this clonotype: Its target is not known.

Points from the study as a whole: Sampling was limited to relatively few convalescent patients, with no early post-infection timepoints studied.

Sequenced material: CD4+ T cells from blood, cultured in vitro. The receptor comes from a human donor in good health. The chain combines TRBV7-8 with TRBJ1-5; 7 nucleotides match TRBD1. CDR3 nucleotides: TGTGCCAGCAGCCTCCGCAGGACAGGAGATAGCAATCAGCCCCAGCATTTT. Its translation is CASSLRRTGDSNQPQHF.